Below are 31 T cell receptor beta chains sequenced from a single sample in a study of patients and donors after allogeneic stem cell transplantation. TCRdb fed the RT-PCR reads into MiXCR, producing one record per CDR3 protein. Counted here are roughly 960,000 distinct CDR3 sequences, under 20% occurring once; the ten biggest clones make up 5.5% to 6.5%. The sample consisted of blood, either unsorted or a sorted T cell fraction (not recorded which). Every receptor here comes from a human donor who was either an allogeneic HSCT recipient or a stem cell or donor lymphocyte infusion donor (not recorded which). It is not recorded whose cells these are; they may come from a transplant donor.

J is TRBJ2-5 and V is TRBV3-1, with D maybe TRBD2 (5 bases). The germline CDR1 and CDR2 sequences are LGHDT and YNNKEL (reference sequence). The CDR3 loop spans 17 amino acids. The germline V and J ends were trimmed by 0 bases and 3 bases, with 17 bases remaining between them. CDR3 sequence reads: CASSQEGLEVEEETQYF. Here the CDR3 DNA reads TGTGCCAGCAGCCAAGAAGGATTGGAGGTGGAAGAAGAGACCCAGTACTTC.

The table lists this clonotype with a few counts. This CDR3 reads CASSPAAGGPYEQYF. CDR3 DNA: TGTGCCAGCAGCCCAGCGGCAGGGGGACCCTACGAGCAGTACTTC. The J gene is TRBJ2-7, the V gene TRBV3-1, with 7 bases fitting TRBD1. The CDR3 has 15 residues. Looked up from germline, CDR1 is LGHDT and CDR2 is YNNKEL (reference sequence). With 4 bases clipped from V and 2 bases from J, the junction kept 8 bases outside the gene matches.

This clonotype was picked up a small number of times. The V gene is TRBV9, the J gene TRBJ2-7; no reliable D call. The CDR3 has 13 amino acids. V was cut by 0 bases and J by 9 bases, with 13 bases left in between. Germline-derived CDR1 and CDR2 are SGDLS and YYNGEE. The CDR3 here is CASSVDPRMGQYF. CDR3 sequence (DNA): TGTGCCAGCAGCGTAGACCCACGAATGGGGCAGTACTTC.

The chain joins TRBV9 to TRBJ2-3; D may be TRBD2 (6 bases). The CDR3 length is 15 residues. The V end was cut by 0 bases, the J end by 8 bases, with 16 bases between. Germline V gives CDR1 SGDLS, CDR2 YYNGEE. The CDR3 protein is CASSVGATSGSTQYF. CDR3 nucleotides: TGTGCCAGCAGCGTAGGAGCGACTAGTGGGAGTACGCAGTATTTT.

This clonotype was detected only a few times. The rearrangement links TRBV5-4 to TRBJ1-2; D gene unclear. CDR1 is SGHNT, CDR2 YYREEE, per germline (reference sequence). CDR3 size: 13 residues. The ends were cut back, 4 bases at V and 3 bases at J, with 10 bases in the middle. CDR3 sequence reads: CASSRDIYYGYTF. In nucleotides, the CDR3 is TGTGCCAGCAGCCGCGACATTTACTATGGCTACACCTTC. The complete variable domain, with remaining parts taken from reference TRBV5-4 and TRBJ1-2, reads ETGVTQSPTHLIKTRGQQVTLRCSSQSGHNTVSWYQQALGQGPQFIFQYYREEENGRGNFPPRFSGLQFPNYSSELNVNALELDDSALYLCASSRDIYYGYTFGSGTRLTVV.

This rearrangement joins TRBV9 to TRBJ1-2; D gene unclear. V lost 0 bases to trimming and J lost 4 bases, with 13 bases between them. The length of the CDR3 is 15 residues. The germline CDR1 and CDR2 sequences are SGDLS and YYNGEE. CDR3 residues: CASSVASGRGYGYTF. In DNA form, the CDR3 reads TGTGCCAGCAGCGTAGCTTCAGGCCGGGGCTATGGCTACACCTTC.

The chain uses TRBV7-2 and TRBJ2-5; TRBD2 matches at 11 bases. With V trimmed by 3 bases and J by 11 bases, 8 bases remained unmatched. The CDR3 consists of 14 residues. Germline CDR1 reads SGHTA; CDR2 reads FQGNSA. This CDR3 is CASSLILAGEAQYF. The CDR3 DNA is TGTGCCAGCAGCTTGATACTAGCGGGGGAGGCACAGTACTTC.

This clonotype was observed a few times. This rearrangement joins TRBV7-3 to TRBJ2-6; D is unresolved. The germline CDR1 and CDR2 sequences are SGHTA and FQGTGA. The V end lost 5 bases, the J end lost 0 bases, and 14 bases lay between the germline ends. The length of the CDR3 is 17 residues. The CDR3 is CASSPQTRSSGANVLTF. DNA for the CDR3: TGTGCCAGCAGCCCACAAACGCGAAGCTCTGGGGCCAACGTCCTGACTTTC.

As regards this clonotype: At one boundary the junction diverges from the germline segment, which might be a read error. The V gene is TRBV20-1, the J gene TRBJ1-2, with a possible D match to TRBD1 (5 bases). The germline gives CDR1 DFQATT, CDR2 SNEGSKA (reference sequence). There are 9 residues in the CDR3. CDR3 sequence: CSARGQPVF. CDR3 nucleotide sequence: TGCAGTGCTAGGGGGCAGCCAGTCTTC.

This clonotype was seen more than once but under ten times. V gene TRBV9 combines with J gene TRBJ2-3, with a tentative D call TRBD2 (5 bases). This CDR3 comprises 14 residues. Germline assignment: CDR1 SGDLS and CDR2 YYNGEE. The germline V and J ends were trimmed by 2 bases and 2 bases, with 9 bases remaining between them. The CDR3 region is CASSVPADTDTQYF. The CDR3 bases are TGTGCCAGCAGCGTCCCAGCGGACACAGATACGCAGTATTTT.

The chain is built from TRBV12-3 or TRBV12-4 and TRBJ2-1; D possibly corresponds to TRBD2 (7 bases). There are 17 residues in the CDR3. The V gene lost 10 bases and the J gene lost 8 bases, with 30 bases spanning the gap. This CDR3 reads CATHAGGAWDSDYEQFF. The DNA of the CDR3 is TGTGCCACCCACGCTGGGGGGGCCTGGGATTCGGACTATGAGCAGTTCTTC.

This clonotype showed up just a few times. The chain links TRBV7-3 to TRBJ1-3, with 8 bases identical to TRBD1. CDR3 size: 12 residues. In germline, CDR1 is SGHTA, CDR2 FQGTGA. V lost 10 bases and J lost 6; bases outside the gene matches: 5. The DNA for the CDR3 is TGTGCCACTGCGACAGGGGTAAACACCATATATTTT. Translating it yields CATATGVNTIYF.

This clonotype has only a few counts. The V gene is TRBV30, the J gene TRBJ2-7; 9 nucleotides line up with TRBD1. The germline V gene has CDR1 GTSNPN and CDR2 SVGIG (reference sequence). The CDR3 consists of 17 residues. Germline trimming cut 1 base from V and 2 bases from J; bases unmatched to any gene: 12. The CDR3 is CAWSEGTGRDLPYEQYF. CDR3 coding DNA: TGTGCCTGGAGTGAAGGGACAGGGAGGGATCTCCCCTACGAGCAGTACTTC.

The chain joins TRBV6-2 or TRBV6-3 to TRBJ1-1; D unresolved. The CDR3 has 11 residues. Germline CDR1 is MNHEY and CDR2 is SVGEGT. Trimming shortened V by 8 bases and J by 11 bases, and 15 bases separated the two germline ends. The CDR3 loop is CASAMLNIAFF. CDR3 DNA sequence: TGTGCCAGCGCTATGCTGAACATCGCTTTCTTT.

This clonotype was observed a handful of times. The CDR3 loop reads CASSFGGRVYEQYF. The CDR3 region has the DNA TGTGCCAGCAGTTTCGGGGGGCGCGTCTACGAGCAGTACTTC. The rearrangement links TRBV27 to TRBJ2-7; D is perhaps TRBD2 (7 bases). Germline V gene data show CDR1 as MNHEY and CDR2 as SMNVEV (reference sequence). The CDR3 sequence is 14 residues long. Trimming took off 3 bases at V and 3 bases at J, with 12 bases between the two ends.

In its sample, this clonotype was seen a few times. In DNA, the CDR3 is TGCAGCGTTGAAGGGACAGGGAACACCGGGGAGCTGTTTTTT. It yields the protein CSVEGTGNTGELFF. The rearrangement joins TRBV29-1 to TRBJ2-2, with 7 bases fitting TRBD1. This CDR3 has 14 residues. With V trimmed by 1 base and J by 1 base, 0 bases remained unmatched. Germline V gives CDR1 SQVTM, CDR2 ANQGSEA.

This clonotype was observed a few times. The chain has TRBV2 and TRBJ2-7; TRBD1 matches 10 bases. Germline CDR1 and CDR2: SNHLY and FYNNEI. V shed 10 bases and J 4 bases; nucleotides not matched to a gene: 4. The CDR3 totals 12 residues. The CDR3 DNA is TGTGCCACCGGGACAGGGGTTTACGAGCAGTACTTC. It yields the protein CATGTGVYEQYF. Full variable domain (outside the CDR3, taken from reference TRBV2 and TRBJ2-7): EPEVTQTPSHQVTQMGQEVILRCVPISNHLYFYWYRQILGQKVEFLVSFYNNEISEKSEIFDDQFSVERPDGSNFTLKIRSTKLEDSAMYFCATGTGVYEQYFGPGTRLTVT.

In its sample, this clonotype was seen a few times. The chain couples TRBV28 to TRBJ2-7, with 8 bases aligning to TRBD2. V trimming: 2 bases; J trimming: 3 bases; junction bases outside the gene matches: 3. Germline V gene data show CDR1 as MDHEN and CDR2 as SYDVKM. This CDR3 has 14 amino acids. CDR3 in DNA: TGTGCCAGCAGTTTAACGGGAGGGATCTACGAGCAGTACTTC. This codes for CASSLTGGIYEQYF.

The chain employs TRBV12-3 or TRBV12-4 and TRBJ2-7; a weak D match, TRBD2 (5 bases). The CDR3 runs 12 residues. V gave up 8 bases and J gave up 5 bases, with 13 bases separating them. The CDR3 reads CASGLAPHEQYF. In DNA form, the CDR3 reads TGTGCCAGCGGGCTAGCTCCCCACGAGCAGTACTTC.

The sample holds many counts of this clonotype. The chain combines TRBV4-1 with TRBJ2-7, with a tentative D call TRBD1 (6 bases). Between the trimmed V and J ends, which lost 3 bases and 4 bases, there was a span of 16 bases. This CDR3 spans 15 amino acids. Germline assignment: CDR1 MGHRA and CDR2 YSYEKL. The DNA of the CDR3 is TGCGCCAGCAGCCAGGAACAGGGTGTTAATTACGAGCAGTACTTC. Translation gives CASSQEQGVNYEQYF.

This clonotype was observed a few times. The chain uses TRBV7-6 and TRBJ1-1, with 7 bases that match TRBD1. The CDR3 runs 14 residues. Germline V gene lookup returns CDR1 SGHVS and CDR2 FNYEAQ. The V segment lost 4 bases and the J segment 5 bases; nucleotides outside the gene matches: 7. CDR3 nucleotides: TGTGCCAGCAGCTCGACAGGGACTATTACTGAAGCTTTCTTT. The encoded protein is CASSSTGTITEAFF.

The chain uses TRBV20-1 and TRBJ2-7; 8 nucleotides line up with TRBD2. This CDR3 comprises 14 residues. Germline V gene lookup returns CDR1 DFQATT and CDR2 SNEGSKA (reference sequence). Trimming at V came to 0 bases and at J to 6 bases, leaving 7 bases not matched to a gene. The CDR3 sequence is CSARDPVAGTEQYF. The CDR3 nucleotides read TGCAGTGCTAGAGATCCGGTAGCGGGGACCGAGCAGTACTTC.

J is TRBJ1-2 and V is TRBV27; D uncertain. This CDR3 spans 14 amino acids. Between the trimmed V and J ends, which lost 1 base and 8 bases, there was a span of 14 bases. Germline V gene lookup returns CDR1 MNHEY and CDR2 SMNVEV (reference sequence). CDR3 bases: TGTGCCAGCAGTTTATTCTATCAGGAGAACGGCTACACCTTC. It encodes CASSLFYQENGYTF.

This clonotype has at least ten counts. At one end, the junction sequence differs from germline, possibly due to a read error. The chain combines TRBV5-1 with TRBJ1-1; 10 nucleotides match TRBD1. There are 13 residues in the CDR3. Germline loops: CDR1 SGHRS, CDR2 YFSETQ. Here the CDR3 reads CASSRDRGTEAFF. Written as DNA, the CDR3 is TGTGCCAGCAGCCGGGACAGGGGCACTGAAGCTTTCTTT.

This clonotype was observed a few times. The chain recombines TRBV9 with TRBJ2-7; D remains unclear. Per the germline V gene, CDR1 is SGDLS and CDR2 is YYNGEE. The CDR3 contains 16 residues. Between the trimmed V and J ends, which lost 4 bases and 2 bases, there was a span of 19 bases. The CDR3 here is CASSPSLYPTTYEQYF. The CDR3 bases are TGTGCCAGCAGCCCGAGTCTTTATCCGACGACCTACGAGCAGTACTTC.

The chain joins TRBV4-1 to TRBJ2-3, with 10 nucleotides matching TRBD1. J gave up 0 bases and V 5 bases, and 14 bases lay outside the gene matches. This CDR3 is 19 amino acids long. Germline V gene lookup returns CDR1 MGHRA and CDR2 YSYEKL. The CDR3 sequence is CASSNGQGDLGASTDTQYF. In nucleotides, the CDR3 is TGCGCCAGCAGCAACGGACAGGGGGATTTAGGAGCCAGCACAGATACGCAGTATTTT.

V is TRBV20-1 and J is TRBJ2-3; 9 bases align to TRBD2. This CDR3 is built from 14 residues. V lost 6 bases to trimming and J lost 4 bases; unmatched junction nucleotides: 8. The germline V gene has CDR1 DFQATT and CDR2 SNEGSKA (reference sequence). The DNA of the CDR3 is TGCAGTGCAAAGGGACTAGCTTCCGCAGATACGCAGTATTTT. This translates into CSAKGLASADTQYF.

This clonotype was seen a few times. The gene calls are TRBV20-1 and TRBJ2-7; tentatively, D is TRBD1 (6 bases). Germline-derived CDR1 and CDR2 are DFQATT and SNEGSKA (reference sequence). The CDR3 extends over 14 amino acids. Trimming pared 3 bases from V and 4 bases from J, leaving 16 bases between. As DNA, the CDR3 is TGCAGTGCTAGTGAATTCGGACAGAAATACGAGCAGTACTTC. It encodes CSASEFGQKYEQYF.

V usage is TRBV2 and J usage is TRBJ1-6; TRBD1 matches at 9 bases. Germline CDR1 and CDR2: SNHLY and FYNNEI. The CDR3 loop spans 15 amino acids. V shed 3 bases, J shed 6 bases, and the junction held 3 bases outside the gene matches. The CDR3 DNA is TGTGCCAGCAGTGATCGGGGACAGGGTAATTCACCCCTCCACTTT. Its protein product is CASSDRGQGNSPLHF.

V and J are TRBV7-6 and TRBJ2-7; D call uncertain. Germline loops: CDR1 SGHVS, CDR2 FNYEAQ. The CDR3 loop spans 14 amino acids. Trimming took off 5 bases at V and 0 bases at J, with 11 bases between the two ends. The CDR3 DNA sequence: TGTGCCAGCAGCCCCGCCAGCGTCTCCTACGAGCAGTACTTC. Translated, it gives CASSPASVSYEQYF.

This clonotype has only a few counts. V usage is TRBV10-3 and J usage is TRBJ2-7; 10 nucleotides align to TRBD1. This CDR3 is 14 amino acids long. Germline V gene data show CDR1 as ENHRY and CDR2 as SYGVKD. V was clipped by 2 bases and J by 7 bases; unmatched bases: 5. In DNA, the CDR3 is TGTGCCATCAGTGAGCAAGGGACAGGGGATGAGCAGTACTTC. The encoded protein is CAISEQGTGDEQYF.